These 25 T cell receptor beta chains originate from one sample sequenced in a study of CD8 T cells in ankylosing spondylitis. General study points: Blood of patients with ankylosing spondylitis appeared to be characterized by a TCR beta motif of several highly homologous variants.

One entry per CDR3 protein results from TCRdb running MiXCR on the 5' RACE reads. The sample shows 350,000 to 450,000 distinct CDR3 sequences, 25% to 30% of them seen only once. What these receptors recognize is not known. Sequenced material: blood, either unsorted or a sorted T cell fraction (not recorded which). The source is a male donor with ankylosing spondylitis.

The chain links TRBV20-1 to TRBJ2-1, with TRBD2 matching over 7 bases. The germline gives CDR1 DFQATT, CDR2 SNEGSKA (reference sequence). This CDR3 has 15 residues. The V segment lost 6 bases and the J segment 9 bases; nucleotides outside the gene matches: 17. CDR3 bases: TGCAGTGCCCATATCCCGTTGGGAGGGAGGTTTGAGCAGTTCTTC. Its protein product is CSAHIPLGGRFEQFF.

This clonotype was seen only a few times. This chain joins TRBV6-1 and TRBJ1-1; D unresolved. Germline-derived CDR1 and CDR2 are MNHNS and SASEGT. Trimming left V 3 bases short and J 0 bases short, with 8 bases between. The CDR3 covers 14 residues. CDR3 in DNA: TGTGCCAGCAGTGAGAACTTCATGAACACTGAAGCTTTCTTT. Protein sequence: CASSENFMNTEAFF.

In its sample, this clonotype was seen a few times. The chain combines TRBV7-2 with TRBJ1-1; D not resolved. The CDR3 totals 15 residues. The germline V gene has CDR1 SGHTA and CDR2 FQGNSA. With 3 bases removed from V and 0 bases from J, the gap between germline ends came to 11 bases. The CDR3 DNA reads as TGTGCCAGCAGCTTTAAGGGCAGTTTGAACACTGAAGCTTTCTTT. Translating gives CASSFKGSLNTEAFF.

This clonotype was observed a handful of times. CDR3 region: CASSKGGMGDEQFF. CDR3 nucleotides: TGCGCCAGCAGCAAAGGGGGCATGGGCGATGAGCAGTTCTTC. The chain employs TRBV5-1 and TRBJ2-1; 7 nucleotides match TRBD1. The V and J ends lost 4 bases and 8 bases, in that order; junction bases with no gene match: 9. This CDR3 comprises 14 residues. Germline V lookup: CDR1 SGHRS, CDR2 YFSETQ.

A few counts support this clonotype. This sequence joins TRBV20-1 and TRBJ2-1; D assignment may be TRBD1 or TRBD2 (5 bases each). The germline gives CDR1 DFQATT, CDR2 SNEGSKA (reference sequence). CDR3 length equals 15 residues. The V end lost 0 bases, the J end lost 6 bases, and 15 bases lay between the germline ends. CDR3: CSARDSGTAGNEQFF. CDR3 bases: TGCAGTGCTAGAGATTCCGGGACCGCGGGCAATGAGCAGTTCTTC.

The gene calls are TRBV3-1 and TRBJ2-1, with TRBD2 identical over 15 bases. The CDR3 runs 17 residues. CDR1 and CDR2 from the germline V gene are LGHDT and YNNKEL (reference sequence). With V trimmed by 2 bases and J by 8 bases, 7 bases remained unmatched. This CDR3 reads CASSQMGLAGGWDEQFF. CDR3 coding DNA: TGTGCCAGCAGCCAAATGGGACTAGCGGGGGGTTGGGATGAGCAGTTCTTC.

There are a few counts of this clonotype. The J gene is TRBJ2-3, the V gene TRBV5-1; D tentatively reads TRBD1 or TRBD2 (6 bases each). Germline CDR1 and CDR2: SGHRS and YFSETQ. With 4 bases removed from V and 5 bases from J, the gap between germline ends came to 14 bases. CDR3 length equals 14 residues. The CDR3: CASSVGGFGDTQYF. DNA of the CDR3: TGCGCCAGCAGCGTAGGGGGGTTCGGAGATACGCAGTATTTT.

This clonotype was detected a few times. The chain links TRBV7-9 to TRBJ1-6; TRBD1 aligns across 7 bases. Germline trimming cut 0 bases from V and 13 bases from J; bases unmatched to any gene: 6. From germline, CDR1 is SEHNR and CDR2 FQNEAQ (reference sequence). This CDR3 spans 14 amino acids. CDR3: CASSLAGGAEPLHF. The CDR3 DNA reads TGTGCCAGCAGCTTAGCAGGGGGCGCCGAGCCCCTCCACTTT.

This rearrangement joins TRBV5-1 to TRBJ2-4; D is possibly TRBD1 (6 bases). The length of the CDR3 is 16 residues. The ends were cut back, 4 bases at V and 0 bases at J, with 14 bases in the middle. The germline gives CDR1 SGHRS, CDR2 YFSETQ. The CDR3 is CASSPSGAGAKNIQYF. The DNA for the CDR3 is TGCGCCAGCAGCCCCTCAGGGGCGGGAGCCAAAAACATTCAGTACTTC.

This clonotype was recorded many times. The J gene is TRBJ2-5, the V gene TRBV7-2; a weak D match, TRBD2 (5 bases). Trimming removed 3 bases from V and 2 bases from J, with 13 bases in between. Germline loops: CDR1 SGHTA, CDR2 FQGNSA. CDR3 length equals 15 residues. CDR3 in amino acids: CASSFRGRGQETQYF. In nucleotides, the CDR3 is TGTGCCAGCAGCTTTAGAGGGAGAGGACAAGAGACCCAGTACTTC.

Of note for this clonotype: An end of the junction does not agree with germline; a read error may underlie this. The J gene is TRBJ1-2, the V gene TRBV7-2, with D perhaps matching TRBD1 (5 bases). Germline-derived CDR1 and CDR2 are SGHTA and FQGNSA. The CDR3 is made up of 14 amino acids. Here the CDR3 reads CASSPSQGLYCYTF. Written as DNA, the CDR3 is TGTGCCAGCAGCCCGAGCCAGGGACTCTATTGCTACACCTTC.

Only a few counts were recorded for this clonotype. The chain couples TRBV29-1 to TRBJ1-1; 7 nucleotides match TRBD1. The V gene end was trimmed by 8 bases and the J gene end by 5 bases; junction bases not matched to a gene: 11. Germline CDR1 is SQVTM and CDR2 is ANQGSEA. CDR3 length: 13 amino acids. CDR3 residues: CSLETGLRTEAFF. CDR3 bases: TGCAGCTTAGAGACAGGGTTGCGGACTGAAGCTTTCTTT.

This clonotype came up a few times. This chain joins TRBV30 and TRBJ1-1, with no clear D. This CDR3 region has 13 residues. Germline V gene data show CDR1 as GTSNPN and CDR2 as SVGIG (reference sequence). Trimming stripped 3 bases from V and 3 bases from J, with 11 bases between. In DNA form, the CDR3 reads TGTGCCTGGAGATTCTTAACAGACACTGAAGCTTTCTTT. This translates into CAWRFLTDTEAFF.

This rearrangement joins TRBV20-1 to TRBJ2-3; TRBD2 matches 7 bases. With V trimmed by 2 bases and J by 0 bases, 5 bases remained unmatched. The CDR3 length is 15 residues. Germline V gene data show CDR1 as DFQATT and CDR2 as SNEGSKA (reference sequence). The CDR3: CSARLAALSTDTQYF. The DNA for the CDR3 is TGCAGTGCTAGACTAGCGGCCTTAAGCACAGATACGCAGTATTTT.

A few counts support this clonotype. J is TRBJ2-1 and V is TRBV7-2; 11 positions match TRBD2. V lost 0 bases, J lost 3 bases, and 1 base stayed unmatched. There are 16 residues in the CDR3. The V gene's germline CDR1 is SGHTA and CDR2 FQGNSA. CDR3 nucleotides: TGTGCCAGCAGCTTAGCGGGACTAGCGGACTACAATGAGCAGTTCTTC. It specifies CASSLAGLADYNEQFF.

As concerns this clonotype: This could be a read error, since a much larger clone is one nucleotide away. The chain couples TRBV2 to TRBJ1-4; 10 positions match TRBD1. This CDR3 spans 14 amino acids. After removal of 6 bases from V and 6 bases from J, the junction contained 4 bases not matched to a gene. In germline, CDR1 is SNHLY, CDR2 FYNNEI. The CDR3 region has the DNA TGTGCCAGCAGAACCGGGACAGGGGATGAAAAACTGTTTTTT. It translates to CASRTGTGDEKLFF.

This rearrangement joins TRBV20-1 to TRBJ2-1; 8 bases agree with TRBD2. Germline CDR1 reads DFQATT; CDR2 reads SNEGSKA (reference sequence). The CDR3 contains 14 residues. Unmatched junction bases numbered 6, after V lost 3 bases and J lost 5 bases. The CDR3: CSASSGTRNNEQFF. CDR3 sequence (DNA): TGCAGTGCTAGTTCCGGGACTAGGAACAATGAGCAGTTCTTC.

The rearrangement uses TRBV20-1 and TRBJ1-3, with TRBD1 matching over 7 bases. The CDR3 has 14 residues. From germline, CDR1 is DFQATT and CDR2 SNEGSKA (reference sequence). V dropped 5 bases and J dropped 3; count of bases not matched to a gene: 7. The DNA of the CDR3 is TGCAGTGCTCCACAGGGGAAGAATGGAAACACCATATATTTT. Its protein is CSAPQGKNGNTIYF.

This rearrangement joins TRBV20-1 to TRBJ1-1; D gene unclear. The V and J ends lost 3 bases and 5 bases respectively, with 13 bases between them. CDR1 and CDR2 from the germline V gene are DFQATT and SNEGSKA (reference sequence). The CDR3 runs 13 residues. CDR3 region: CSASVPGLTEAFF. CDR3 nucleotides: TGCAGTGCTAGCGTCCCCGGGTTGACTGAAGCTTTCTTT.

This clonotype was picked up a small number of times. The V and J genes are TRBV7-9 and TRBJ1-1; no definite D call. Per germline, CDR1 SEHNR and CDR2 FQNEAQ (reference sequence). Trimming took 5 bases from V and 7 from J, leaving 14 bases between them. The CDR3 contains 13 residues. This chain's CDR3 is CASSRTEQGEAFF. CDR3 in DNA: TGTGCCAGCAGCCGCACCGAACAAGGTGAAGCTTTCTTT.

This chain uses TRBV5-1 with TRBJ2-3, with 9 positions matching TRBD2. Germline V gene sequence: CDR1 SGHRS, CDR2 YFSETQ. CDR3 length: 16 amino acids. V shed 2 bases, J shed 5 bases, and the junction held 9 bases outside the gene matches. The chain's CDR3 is CASSLVEAGGRDTQYF. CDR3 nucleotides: TGCGCCAGCAGCTTAGTTGAAGCGGGAGGAAGAGATACGCAGTATTTT. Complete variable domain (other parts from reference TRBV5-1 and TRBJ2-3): KAGVTQTPRYLIKTRGQQVTLSCSPISGHRSVSWYQQTPGQGLQFLFEYFSETQRNKGNFPGRFSGRQFSNSRSEMNVSTLELGDSALYLCASSLVEAGGRDTQYFGPGTRLTVL.

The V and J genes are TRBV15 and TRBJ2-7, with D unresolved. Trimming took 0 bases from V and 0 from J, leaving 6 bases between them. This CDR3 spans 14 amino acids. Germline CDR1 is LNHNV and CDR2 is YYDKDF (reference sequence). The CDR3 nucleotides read TGTGCCACCAGCAGAGACCGGAGCTCCTACGAGCAGTACTTC. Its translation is CATSRDRSSYEQYF.

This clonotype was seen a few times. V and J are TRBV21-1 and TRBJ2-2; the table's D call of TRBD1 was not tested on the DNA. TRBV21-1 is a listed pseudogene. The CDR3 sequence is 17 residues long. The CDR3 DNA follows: TGTGCCAGCAGCAAAGGCCTGGGACAGGCGAACACCGGGGAGCTGTTTTTT. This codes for CASSKGLGQANTGELFF.

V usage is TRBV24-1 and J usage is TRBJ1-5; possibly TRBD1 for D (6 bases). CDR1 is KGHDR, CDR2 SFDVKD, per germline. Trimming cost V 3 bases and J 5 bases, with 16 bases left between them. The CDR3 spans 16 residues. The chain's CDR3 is CATSDGKTGWDQPQHF. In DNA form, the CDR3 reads TGTGCCACCAGTGATGGGAAAACAGGGTGGGATCAGCCCCAGCATTTT.

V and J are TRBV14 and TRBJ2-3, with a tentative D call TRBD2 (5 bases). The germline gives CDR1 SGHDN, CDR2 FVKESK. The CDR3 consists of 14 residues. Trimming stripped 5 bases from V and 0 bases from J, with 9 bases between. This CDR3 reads CASSGEFSTDTQYF. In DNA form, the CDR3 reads TGTGCCAGCAGCGGGGAGTTTAGCACAGATACGCAGTATTTT.